Each of the 9 T cell receptor beta chains below was sequenced from the same sample in a study of PD-L1 blockade in urothelial cancer. Time point: pretreatment peripheral blood. Profiling relied on immunoSEQ multiplex PCR, and the TCRdb table lists in-frame clones only, not all of them. Among tens of thousands of clones listed, about 85% were seen once. Sequences were derived from PBMCs, sampled around atezolizumab (anti-PD-L1) treatment. These receptors were obtained from a man aged 60-69 years with urothelial cancer.

The chain links TRBV10-3 to TRBJ1-5; no clear D. Germline CDR1 is ENHRY and CDR2 is SYGVKD. Deletions cut 3 bases from V and 4 bases from J, with 4 bases between. The CDR3 is made up of 12 amino acids. The CDR3 coding sequence is TGTGCCATCAGTGACCCTAATCAGCCCCAGCATTTT. This encodes CAISDPNQPQHF.

The chain couples TRBV4-1 to TRBJ2-2; the match to TRBD2 covers 7 bases. CDR3 length: 15 amino acids. Per germline, CDR1 MGHRA and CDR2 YSYEKL. Trimming removed 1 base from V and 4 bases from J; junction bases left unmatched: 3. This CDR3 is CASSQGGEGTGELFF. CDR3 sequence (DNA): TGCGCCAGCAGCCAAGGTGGGGAGGGCACCGGGGAGCTGTTTTTT.

A few counts support this clone. Other DNA sequences within the sample encode an identical CDR3. V and J are TRBV27 and TRBJ1-1; D possibly corresponds to TRBD1 (6 bases). The CDR3 consists of 13 residues. V gave up 2 bases and J gave up 5 bases, with 9 bases separating them. Germline-derived CDR1 and CDR2 are MNHEY and SMNVEV (reference sequence). The CDR3: CASSLAGDTEAFF. The CDR3 region has the DNA TGTGCCAGCAGTTTAGCAGGGGATACTGAAGCTTTCTTT.

The chain uses TRBV28 and TRBJ2-1; maybe TRBD2 (6 bases). V was clipped by 2 bases and J by 10 bases, with 18 bases between them. The CDR3 extends over 15 amino acids. Germline values: CDR1 MDHEN, CDR2 SYDVKM. The CDR3 is CASSLAGLDYKEQFF. CDR3 nucleotides: TGTGCCAGCAGTTTAGCGGGACTCGATTATAAGGAGCAGTTCTTC.

The chain carries TRBV6-5 and TRBJ2-7, with TRBD2 matching over 12 bases. J gave up 3 bases and V 5 bases, and 2 bases lay outside the gene matches. The CDR3 is 14 amino acids. From germline, CDR1 is MNHEY and CDR2 SVGAGI. This CDR3 is CASSRTSGNYEQYF. The CDR3 DNA reads TGTGCCAGCAGTCGGACTAGCGGGAACTACGAGCAGTACTTC.

This sequence joins TRBV4-1 and TRBJ1-5, with 7 bases aligning to TRBD1. CDR1 MGHRA and CDR2 YSYEKL come from the germline V gene. The CDR3 is made up of 15 amino acids. Germline trimming cut 3 bases from V and 5 bases from J; bases unmatched to any gene: 7. CDR3 region: CASSQLQGIHQPQHF. The CDR3 coding sequence is TGCGCCAGCAGCCAGTTACAGGGGATCCATCAGCCCCAGCATTTT.

V is TRBV7-6 and J is TRBJ1-1; D gene ambiguous. The V gene's germline CDR1 is SGHVS and CDR2 FNYEAQ. This CDR3 is built from 14 residues. The germline V and J ends were trimmed by 5 bases and 5 bases, with 15 bases remaining between them. CDR3 bases: TGTGCCAGCAGCCCAATAGAAAGGGAGACTGAAGCTTTCTTT. Its protein is CASSPIERETEAFF.

This sequence joins TRBV16 and TRBJ1-4; a weak D match, TRBD1 (5 bases). CDR1 and CDR2 from the germline V gene are KGHSY and FQNENV. The CDR3 has 16 amino acids. With 2 bases removed from V and 5 bases from J, the gap between germline ends came to 15 bases. The CDR3 is CASSQLNTGRNEKLFF. DNA for the CDR3: TGTGCCAGCAGCCAACTTAACACAGGCCGGAATGAAAAACTGTTTTTT.

The genes are TRBV10-3 and TRBJ2-7; 10 positions match TRBD1. Germline assignment: CDR1 ENHRY and CDR2 SYGVKD. There are 12 residues in the CDR3. V shed 11 bases and J 2 bases; nucleotides not matched to a gene: 3. The DNA for the CDR3 is TGTGCCTCTGGACAGGGGGCCTACGAGCAGTACTTC. Translation: CASGQGAYEQYF.